This is a list of T cell receptor beta chains from one sample in a study of blood T cell repertoires in COVID-19. The repertoire was sequenced with immunoSEQ multiplex PCR; TCRdb's copy has only in-frame clones and lacks some. This sample yields under 400,000 clones, of which approximately 89% are seen a single time; less than 2.5% belongs to the top ten. The sequenced sample was PBMCs or T cells enriched from blood (not recorded which). These receptor sequences come from a man aged 35-49 years in a cohort exposed to, infected with or recovered from COVID-19 (not recorded which). Both conserved end residues are part of each CDR3. The order of the fields is J gene, V gene, D gene, clone size, CDR3 protein, CDR3 DNA. A D gene is named only where the DNA matches it firmly. Clone sizes are given selectively: once, few, many, or a class where the clone is expanded.

j_gene: TRBJ2-7
v_gene: TRBV11-2
d_gene: TRBD2
abundance: -
CDR3aa: CASRPGLAVSYEQYF
CDR3nt: TGTGCCAGCAGGCCCGGTCTAGCGGTTTCCTACGAGCAGTACTTC

j_gene: TRBJ1-6
v_gene: TRBV4-1
d_gene: TRBD1
abundance: -
CDR3aa: CASSQDEDRVDSPLHF
CDR3nt: TGCGCCAGCAGCCAAGATGAAGACAGGGTGGATTCACCCCTCCACTTT

j_gene: TRBJ2-1
v_gene: TRBV5-6
d_gene: TRBD2
abundance: -
CDR3aa: CASSLRREVGNEQFF
CDR3nt: TGTGCCAGCAGCTTGCGGCGGGAGGTCGGGAATGAGCAGTTCTTC

j_gene: TRBJ1-3
v_gene: TRBV15
d_gene: -
abundance: -
CDR3aa: CATSRGGGSERNTIYF
CDR3nt: TGTGCCACCAGCAGAGGAGGAGGGAGTGAAAGAAACACCATATATTTT

j_gene: TRBJ2-3
v_gene: TRBV7-9
d_gene: -
abundance: -
CDR3aa: CASSQTSDTQYF
CDR3nt: TGTGCCAGCAGCCAAACTTCGGATACGCAGTATTTT

j_gene: TRBJ2-7
v_gene: TRBV7-2
d_gene: TRBD1
abundance: -
CDR3aa: CASSLAGQVGEQYF
CDR3nt: TGTGCCAGCAGCTTAGCGGGACAGGTTGGGGAGCAGTACTTC

j_gene: TRBJ2-5
v_gene: TRBV21-1
d_gene: -
abundance: -
CDR3aa: CASSKRDRTQYF
CDR3nt: TGTGCCAGCAGCAAGAGGGACAGAACCCAGTACTTC

j_gene: TRBJ2-1
v_gene: TRBV30
d_gene: TRBD2
abundance: -
CDR3aa: CAWSPRGRLAGGIDEQFF
CDR3nt: TGTGCCTGGAGCCCCAGGGGGCGACTAGCGGGGGGAATTGATGAGCAGTTCTTC

j_gene: TRBJ1-2
v_gene: TRBV27
d_gene: -
abundance: once
CDR3aa: CASSSYRTDTNYGYTF
CDR3nt: TGTGCCAGCAGTTCCTATAGGACAGATACTAACTATGGCTACACCTTC

j_gene: TRBJ1-5
v_gene: TRBV7-2
d_gene: TRBD1
abundance: -
CDR3aa: CASSFTGGGQPQHF
CDR3nt: TGTGCCAGCAGCTTCACAGGGGGTGGTCAGCCCCAGCATTTT

j_gene: TRBJ1-1
v_gene: TRBV10-2
d_gene: -
abundance: -
CDR3aa: CASMERVWTEAFF
CDR3nt: TGCGCCAGCATGGAGAGGGTTTGGACTGAAGCTTTCTTT

j_gene: TRBJ2-7
v_gene: TRBV28
d_gene: TRBD1
abundance: -
CDR3aa: CASSKGGLDEQYF
CDR3nt: TGTGCCAGCAGTAAAGGGGGCTTGGACGAGCAGTACTTC

j_gene: TRBJ1-2
v_gene: TRBV5-1
d_gene: TRBD1
abundance: -
CDR3aa: CASSTGQEIYGYTF
CDR3nt: TGCGCCAGCAGCACGGGACAGGAAATCTATGGCTACACCTTC

j_gene: TRBJ2-3
v_gene: TRBV2
d_gene: -
abundance: -
CDR3aa: CASSEVRTLGDTQYF
CDR3nt: TGTGCCAGCAGTGAAGTAAGGACTTTGGGGGATACGCAGTATTTT

j_gene: TRBJ2-2
v_gene: TRBV7-8
d_gene: TRBD2
abundance: once
CDR3aa: CASSPYGGSDTGELFF
CDR3nt: TGTGCCAGCAGCCCTTACGGGGGGTCGGACACCGGGGAGCTGTTTTTT

j_gene: TRBJ1-6
v_gene: TRBV4-2
d_gene: -
abundance: once
CDR3aa: CASSQEATRQGGSPLHF
CDR3nt: TGTGCCAGCAGCCAAGAGGCGACACGTCAGGGTGGGTCACCCCTCCACTTT

j_gene: TRBJ2-1
v_gene: TRBV4-2
d_gene: TRBD2
abundance: -
CDR3aa: CASKGLAGNEQFF
CDR3nt: TGTGCCAGCAAGGGACTAGCGGGCAATGAGCAGTTCTTC

j_gene: TRBJ2-2
v_gene: TRBV2
d_gene: TRBD1
abundance: -
CDR3aa: CASRGQGSNTGELFF
CDR3nt: TGTGCCAGCAGAGGACAGGGGTCGAACACCGGGGAGCTGTTTTTT

j_gene: TRBJ2-2
v_gene: TRBV7-9
d_gene: TRBD2
abundance: -
CDR3aa: CASSLGGLAGLRTGELFF
CDR3nt: TGTGCCAGCAGCTTAGGAGGCCTAGCGGGCTTGAGAACCGGGGAGCTGTTTTTT

j_gene: TRBJ1-2
v_gene: TRBV10-3
d_gene: -
abundance: -
CDR3aa: CAISESVASSSGGYTF
CDR3nt: TGTGCCATCAGTGAGTCTGTGGCCAGCTCCTCCGGGGGCTACACCTTC

j_gene: TRBJ2-7
v_gene: TRBV28
d_gene: -
abundance: -
CDR3aa: CASSFLGINYEQYF
CDR3nt: TGTGCCAGCAGTTTCTTGGGCATTAACTACGAGCAGTACTTC

j_gene: TRBJ1-2
v_gene: TRBV5-8
d_gene: -
abundance: -
CDR3aa: CASSLEVGVYGYTF
CDR3nt: TGTGCCAGCAGCTTGGAGGTGGGCGTCTATGGCTACACCTTC

j_gene: TRBJ2-1
v_gene: TRBV29-1
d_gene: TRBD2
abundance: -
CDR3aa: CSVPGTSGTIYNEQFF
CDR3nt: TGCAGCGTACCCGGGACTAGCGGGACAATCTACAATGAGCAGTTCTTC

j_gene: TRBJ2-5
v_gene: TRBV18
d_gene: TRBD2
abundance: once
CDR3aa: CASSPVALAGGPGETQYF
CDR3nt: TGTGCCAGCTCACCAGTCGCACTAGCGGGAGGGCCGGGAGAGACCCAGTACTTC

j_gene: TRBJ1-1
v_gene: TRBV18
d_gene: -
abundance: -
CDR3aa: CASSPPSARDTEAFF
CDR3nt: TGTGCCAGCTCACCCCCATCGGCGAGGGACACTGAAGCTTTCTTT

j_gene: TRBJ1-4
v_gene: TRBV5-1
d_gene: -
abundance: -
CDR3aa: CASSLVAGAGGNEKLFF
CDR3nt: TGCGCCAGCAGCTTGGTCGCGGGGGCCGGTGGTAATGAAAAACTGTTTTTT

j_gene: TRBJ1-4
v_gene: TRBV3-1/TRBV3-2
d_gene: -
abundance: -
CDR3aa: CASSHRASNEKLFF
CDR3nt: TGTGCCAGCAGCCACAGGGCCTCTAATGAAAAACTGTTTTTT

j_gene: TRBJ1-1
v_gene: TRBV5-1
d_gene: -
abundance: few
CDR3aa: CASSLVSLNTEAFF
CDR3nt: TGCGCCAGCAGCTTGGTCAGTTTGAACACTGAAGCTTTCTTT

j_gene: TRBJ2-2
v_gene: TRBV27
d_gene: -
abundance: -
CDR3aa: CASSFGQGFGELFF
CDR3nt: TGTGCCAGCAGTTTTGGGCAGGGGTTTGGGGAGCTGTTTTTT

j_gene: TRBJ2-3
v_gene: TRBV3-1/TRBV3-2
d_gene: -
abundance: -
CDR3aa: CASSQVSADTQYF
CDR3nt: TGTGCCAGCAGCCAAGTTTCGGCAGATACGCAGTATTTT

j_gene: TRBJ1-6
v_gene: TRBV11-2
d_gene: -
abundance: -
CDR3aa: CASSLPRGMVPLHF
CDR3nt: TGTGCCAGCAGCTTACCCAGGGGTATGGTACCCCTCCACTTT

j_gene: TRBJ1-2
v_gene: TRBV3-1/TRBV3-2
d_gene: -
abundance: -
CDR3aa: CASSTPRELPYGYTF
CDR3nt: TGTGCCAGCAGCACCCCCCGGGAACTCCCCTATGGCTACACCTTC

j_gene: TRBJ2-7
v_gene: TRBV18
d_gene: TRBD2
abundance: -
CDR3aa: CASSPSGTSGAYEQYF
CDR3nt: TGTGCCAGCTCTCCATCCGGGACTAGCGGGGCCTACGAGCAGTACTTC

j_gene: TRBJ1-1
v_gene: TRBV6-1
d_gene: -
abundance: many
CDR3aa: CASSEAKGKDTEAFF
CDR3nt: TGTGCCAGCAGTGAAGCGAAGGGGAAGGACACTGAAGCTTTCTTT

j_gene: TRBJ1-5
v_gene: TRBV2
d_gene: TRBD1
abundance: -
CDR3aa: CAKGRTGVGQPQHF
CDR3nt: TGTGCCAAGGGGAGGACAGGGGTCGGTCAGCCCCAGCATTTT

j_gene: TRBJ2-5
v_gene: TRBV6-5
d_gene: -
abundance: -
CDR3aa: CASSYSRASLETQYF
CDR3nt: TGTGCCAGCAGTTACTCGAGGGCCAGCTTAGAGACCCAGTACTTC

j_gene: TRBJ2-5
v_gene: TRBV28
d_gene: TRBD1
abundance: -
CDR3aa: CASRTGGETQYF
CDR3nt: TGTGCCAGCAGGACAGGGGGCGAGACCCAGTACTTC

j_gene: TRBJ2-1
v_gene: TRBV5-4
d_gene: -
abundance: -
CDR3aa: CASSLGLAINEQFF
CDR3nt: TGTGCCAGCAGCTTGGGGCTAGCAATCAATGAGCAGTTCTTC

j_gene: TRBJ2-2
v_gene: TRBV10-3
d_gene: -
abundance: -
CDR3aa: CAISEPSARPATGELFF
CDR3nt: TGTGCCATCAGTGAGCCGAGCGCAAGGCCCGCCACCGGGGAGCTGTTTTTT

j_gene: TRBJ1-5
v_gene: TRBV5-8
d_gene: -
abundance: -
CDR3aa: CASSFGGTTSNQPQHF
CDR3nt: TGTGCCAGCAGCTTCGGGGGGACGACTAGCAATCAGCCCCAGCATTTT

j_gene: TRBJ1-1
v_gene: TRBV2
d_gene: -
abundance: few
CDR3aa: CASSPRDTRGSTEAFF
CDR3nt: TGTGCCAGCAGTCCACGGGACACTCGTGGTAGCACTGAAGCTTTCTTT

j_gene: TRBJ2-6
v_gene: TRBV2
d_gene: TRBD1
abundance: -
CDR3aa: CASRSSGTGITGANVLTF
CDR3nt: TGTGCCAGCAGGTCCTCCGGGACAGGGATCACTGGGGCCAACGTCCTGACTTTC

j_gene: TRBJ2-7
v_gene: TRBV27
d_gene: -
abundance: -
CDR3aa: CASSYDRTHYEQYF
CDR3nt: TGTGCCAGCAGTTATGACAGGACACACTACGAGCAGTACTTC

j_gene: TRBJ1-1
v_gene: TRBV5-6
d_gene: -
abundance: -
CDR3aa: CASSPGNSFNTEAFF
CDR3nt: TGTGCCAGCAGCCCCGGGAACAGCTTTAACACTGAAGCTTTCTTT

j_gene: TRBJ2-1
v_gene: TRBV2
d_gene: -
abundance: -
CDR3aa: CASSGPIEQFF
CDR3nt: TGTGCCAGCAGTGGGCCGATCGAGCAGTTCTTC

j_gene: TRBJ2-3
v_gene: TRBV10-1
d_gene: TRBD2
abundance: -
CDR3aa: CASGAGGAADTQYF
CDR3nt: TGCGCCAGCGGGGCGGGAGGAGCCGCAGATACGCAGTATTTT

j_gene: TRBJ1-2
v_gene: TRBV5-4
d_gene: -
abundance: -
CDR3aa: CASSFSWGRVSGYGYTF
CDR3nt: TGTGCCAGCAGCTTTTCGTGGGGCAGGGTAAGTGGCTATGGCTACACCTTC

j_gene: TRBJ1-2
v_gene: TRBV28
d_gene: TRBD1
abundance: few
CDR3aa: CASKSGFGTGSGYTF
CDR3nt: TGTGCCAGCAAATCGGGATTCGGGACAGGGTCTGGCTACACCTTC

j_gene: TRBJ1-6
v_gene: TRBV5-4
d_gene: -
abundance: -
CDR3aa: CASSLWGLKNSPLHF
CDR3nt: TGTGCCAGCAGCTTGTGGGGACTGAAAAATTCACCCCTCCACTTT

j_gene: TRBJ1-4
v_gene: TRBV2
d_gene: TRBD1
abundance: -
CDR3aa: CASGGYGTEKGTNEKLFF
CDR3nt: TGTGCCAGCGGGGGGTACGGGACAGAAAAGGGGACTAATGAAAAACTGTTTTTT

j_gene: TRBJ2-7
v_gene: TRBV15
d_gene: -
abundance: -
CDR3aa: CATSRARTPYEQYF
CDR3nt: TGTGCCACCAGCAGAGCACGGACTCCCTACGAGCAGTACTTC

j_gene: TRBJ2-1
v_gene: TRBV5-1
d_gene: -
abundance: -
CDR3aa: CASARGAENEQFF
CDR3nt: TGCGCCAGCGCTCGTGGGGCGGAGAATGAGCAGTTCTTC

j_gene: TRBJ1-2
v_gene: TRBV28
d_gene: -
abundance: -
CDR3aa: CASFGGSLVDYGYTF
CDR3nt: TGTGCCTCTTTCGGGGGTAGTCTCGTGGACTATGGCTACACCTTC

j_gene: TRBJ2-6
v_gene: TRBV24-1
d_gene: TRBD1
abundance: once
CDR3aa: CATSEPGQSSGANVLTF
CDR3nt: TGTGCCACCAGTGAGCCGGGACAGAGCTCTGGGGCCAACGTCCTGACTTTC

j_gene: TRBJ2-3
v_gene: TRBV27
d_gene: TRBD1
abundance: once
CDR3aa: CASRPGGRTDTQYF
CDR3nt: TGTGCCAGCAGACCAGGGGGCCGAACAGATACGCAGTATTTT